The entry below gives a single T cell receptor beta chain sequence along with its context. The CDR3 runs to 15 residues. Unmatched junction bases numbered 11, after V lost 7 bases and J lost 3 bases. The V gene's germline CDR1 is SNHLY and CDR2 FYNNEI. This entry is derived from a study of blood T cell repertoires in COVID-19. The repertoire was sequenced with immunoSEQ multiplex PCR; TCRdb's copy has only in-frame clones and lacks some. The sample lists roughly 290,000 clones; 80% to 90% were seen once. The clonotype comes from a man aged 25 to 40 with acute or convalescent COVID-19. The sample taken for sequencing was peripheral blood. The chain links TRBV2 to TRBJ1-1; the match to TRBD1 covers 7 bases. CDR3 DNA: TGTGCCAGCACCGGGGACAGCGCAGGGTACACTGAAGCTTTCTTT. This translates into CASTGDSAGYTEAFF.